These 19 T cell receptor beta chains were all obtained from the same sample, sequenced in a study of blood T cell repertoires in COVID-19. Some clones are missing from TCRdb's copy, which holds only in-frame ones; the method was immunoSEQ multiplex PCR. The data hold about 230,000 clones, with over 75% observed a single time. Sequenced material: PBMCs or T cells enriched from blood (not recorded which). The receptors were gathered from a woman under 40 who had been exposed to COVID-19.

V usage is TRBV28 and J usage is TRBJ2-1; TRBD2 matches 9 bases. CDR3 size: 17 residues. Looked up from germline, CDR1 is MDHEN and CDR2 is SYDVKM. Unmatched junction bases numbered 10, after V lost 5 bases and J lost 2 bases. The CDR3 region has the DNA TGTGCCAGCAGTCTCTCTGGTATAGCGGGAGCCTACAATGAGCAGTTCTTC. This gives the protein CASSLSGIAGAYNEQFF.

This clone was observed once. The CDR3 loop is CASSYSTADNEKLFF. The CDR3 bases are TGTGCCAGCAGTTACTCAACGGCGGATAATGAAAAACTGTTTTTT. The chain has TRBV6-5 and TRBJ1-4; D gene uncertain. Per the germline V gene, CDR1 is MNHEY and CDR2 is SVGAGI. The CDR3 spans 15 residues. Trimming left V 0 bases short and J 4 bases short, with 9 bases between.

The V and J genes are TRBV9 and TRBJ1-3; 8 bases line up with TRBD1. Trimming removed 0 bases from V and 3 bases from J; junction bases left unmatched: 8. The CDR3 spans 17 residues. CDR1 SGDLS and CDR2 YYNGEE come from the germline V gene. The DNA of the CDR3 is TGTGCCAGCAGCGTAGGGCCGACAGGGGCCGGTGGAAACACCATATATTTT. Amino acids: CASSVGPTGAGGNTIYF.

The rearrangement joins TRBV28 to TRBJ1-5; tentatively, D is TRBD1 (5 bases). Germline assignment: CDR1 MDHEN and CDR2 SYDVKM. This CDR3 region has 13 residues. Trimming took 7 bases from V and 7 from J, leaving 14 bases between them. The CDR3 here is CASIQVGGQPQHF. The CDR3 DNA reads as TGTGCCAGCATACAGGTGGGAGGGCAGCCCCAGCATTTT.

CDR3 DNA: TGTGCCAGCAGCGCCCCGGGACAGCTCTATGGCTACACCTTC. Amino acids: CASSAPGQLYGYTF. The chain has TRBV3-1 (or the pseudogene TRBV3-2) and TRBJ1-2; 7 nucleotides line up with TRBD1. Germline values: CDR1 LGHDT, CDR2 YNNKEL (reference sequence). V lost 5 bases to trimming and J lost 4 bases; unmatched junction nucleotides: 7. The length of the CDR3 is 14 residues.

The CDR3 DNA is TGTGCCAGCAGCTCCGGACAGGGAACCTACAATGAGCAGTTCTTC. Amino acids: CASSSGQGTYNEQFF. The J gene is TRBJ2-1, the V gene TRBV7-8, with TRBD1 matching over 8 bases. CDR3 length: 15 residues. In germline, CDR1 is SGHVS, CDR2 FQNEAQ. Unmatched junction bases numbered 4, after V lost 4 bases and J lost 2 bases. The full variable domain, in which reference TRBV7-8 and TRBJ2-1 provide the parts outside the CDR3, is GAGVSQSPRYKVAKRGQDVALRCDPISGHVSLFWYQQALGQGPEFLTYFQNEAQLDKSGLPSDRFFAERPEGSVSTLKIQRTQQEDSAVYLCASSSGQGTYNEQFFGPGTRLTVL.

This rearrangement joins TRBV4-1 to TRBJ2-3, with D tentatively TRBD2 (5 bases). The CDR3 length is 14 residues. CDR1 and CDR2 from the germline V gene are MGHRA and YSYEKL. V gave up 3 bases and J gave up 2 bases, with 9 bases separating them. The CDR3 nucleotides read TGCGCCAGCAGCCAGCCCGGACTCACAGATACGCAGTATTTT. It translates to CASSQPGLTDTQYF.

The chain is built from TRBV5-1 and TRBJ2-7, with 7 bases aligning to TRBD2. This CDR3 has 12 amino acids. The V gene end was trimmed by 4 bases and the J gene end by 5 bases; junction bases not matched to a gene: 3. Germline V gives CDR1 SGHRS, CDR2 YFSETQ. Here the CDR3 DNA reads TGCGCCAGCAGCCTAACTAGCGACGAGCAGTACTTC. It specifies CASSLTSDEQYF.

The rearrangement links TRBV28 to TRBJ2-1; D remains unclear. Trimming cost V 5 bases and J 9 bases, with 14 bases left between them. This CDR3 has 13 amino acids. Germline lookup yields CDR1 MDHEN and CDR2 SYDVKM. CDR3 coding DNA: TGTGCCAGCAGTCCGGGTGCGTCCCCTGAGCAGTTCTTC. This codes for CASSPGASPEQFF.

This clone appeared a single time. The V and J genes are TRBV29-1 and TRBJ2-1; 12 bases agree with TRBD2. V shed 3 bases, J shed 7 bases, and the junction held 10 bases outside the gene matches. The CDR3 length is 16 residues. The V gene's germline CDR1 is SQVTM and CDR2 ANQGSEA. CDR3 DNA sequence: TGCAGCGTTGACGGACGGACTAGCGGGAAGTGGAATGAGCAGTTCTTC. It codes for CSVDGRTSGKWNEQFF.

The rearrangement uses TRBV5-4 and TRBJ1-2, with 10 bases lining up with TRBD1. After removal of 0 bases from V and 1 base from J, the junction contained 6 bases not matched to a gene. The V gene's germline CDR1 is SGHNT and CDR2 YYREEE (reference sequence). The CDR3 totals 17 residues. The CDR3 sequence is CASSLGGTGDFNYGYTF. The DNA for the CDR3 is TGTGCCAGCAGCTTGGGAGGGACAGGGGATTTTAACTATGGCTACACCTTC. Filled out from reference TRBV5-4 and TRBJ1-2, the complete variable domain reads ETGVTQSPTHLIKTRGQQVTLRCSSQSGHNTVSWYQQALGQGPQFIFQYYREEENGRGNFPPRFSGLQFPNYSSELNVNALELDDSALYLCASSLGGTGDFNYGYTFGSGTRLTVV.

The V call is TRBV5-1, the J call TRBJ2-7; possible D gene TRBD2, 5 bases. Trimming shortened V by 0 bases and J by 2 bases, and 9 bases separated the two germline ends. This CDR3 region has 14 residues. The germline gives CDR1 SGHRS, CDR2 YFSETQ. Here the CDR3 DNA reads TGCGCCAGCAGCTTGGATAGCGAGGCCTACGAGCAGTACTTC. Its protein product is CASSLDSEAYEQYF.

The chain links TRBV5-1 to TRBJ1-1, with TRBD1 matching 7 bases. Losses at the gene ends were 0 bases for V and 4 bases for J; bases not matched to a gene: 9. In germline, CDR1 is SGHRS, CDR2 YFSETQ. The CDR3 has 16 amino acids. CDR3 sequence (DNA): TGCGCCAGCAGCTTGGTTACAGGGGCGGGTAGCACTGAAGCTTTCTTT. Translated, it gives CASSLVTGAGSTEAFF.

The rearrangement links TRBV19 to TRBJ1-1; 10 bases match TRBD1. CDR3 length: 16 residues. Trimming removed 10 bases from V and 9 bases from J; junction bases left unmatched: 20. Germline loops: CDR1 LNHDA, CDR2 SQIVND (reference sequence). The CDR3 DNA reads TGTGCCACAGGGGGGGACAGGGGTTTAAGGGGAGGTAAAGCTTTCTTT. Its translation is CATGGDRGLRGGKAFF.

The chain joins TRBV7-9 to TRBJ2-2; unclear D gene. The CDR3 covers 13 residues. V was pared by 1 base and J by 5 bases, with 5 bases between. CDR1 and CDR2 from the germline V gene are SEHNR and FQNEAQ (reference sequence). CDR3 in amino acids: CASSLDHTGELFF. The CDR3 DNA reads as TGTGCCAGCAGCTTAGATCATACCGGGGAGCTGTTTTTT.

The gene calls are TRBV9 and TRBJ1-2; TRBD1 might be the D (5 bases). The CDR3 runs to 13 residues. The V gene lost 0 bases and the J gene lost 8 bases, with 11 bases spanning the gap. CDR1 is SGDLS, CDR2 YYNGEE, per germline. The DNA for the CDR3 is TGTGCCAGCAGCGTAGTTCCGGGGGACGGCTACACCTTC. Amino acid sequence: CASSVVPGDGYTF.

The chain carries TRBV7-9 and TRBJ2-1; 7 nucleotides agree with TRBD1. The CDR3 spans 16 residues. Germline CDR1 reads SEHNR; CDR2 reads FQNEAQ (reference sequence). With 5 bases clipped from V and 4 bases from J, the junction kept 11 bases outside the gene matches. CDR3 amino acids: CASSPRQGADYNEQFF. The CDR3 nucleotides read TGTGCCAGCAGCCCGCGACAGGGAGCGGATTACAATGAGCAGTTCTTC.

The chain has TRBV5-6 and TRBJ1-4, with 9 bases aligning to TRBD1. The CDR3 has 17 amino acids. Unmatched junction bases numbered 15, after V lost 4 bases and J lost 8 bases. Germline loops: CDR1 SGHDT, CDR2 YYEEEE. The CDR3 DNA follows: TGTGCCAGCAGCACCAGATTCCGGGACAGGGCTGCCGAAAAACTGTTTTTT. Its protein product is CASSTRFRDRAAEKLFF.

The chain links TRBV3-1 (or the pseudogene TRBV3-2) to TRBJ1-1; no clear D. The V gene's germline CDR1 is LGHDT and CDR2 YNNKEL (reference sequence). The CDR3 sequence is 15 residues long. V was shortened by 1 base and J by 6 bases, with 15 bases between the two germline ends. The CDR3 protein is CASSQGPPGRAEAFF. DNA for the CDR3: TGTGCCAGCAGCCAAGGCCCCCCTGGGAGGGCTGAAGCTTTCTTT.